Shown below are 19 T cell receptor beta chains from a single sample sequenced in a study of cytomegalovirus exposure and HLA in healthy donors. PCR amplification relied on 60 Vbeta primers (plus 13 Jbeta primers). TCRdb's table, derived via immunoSEQ multiplex PCR, lists solely in-frame clones and lacks some. The table lists 40,000 to 60,000 clones, with roughly 5.5% in the top ten. Sequenced: PBMCs. These receptors were taken from a male donor in good health and CMV-seropositive.

This sequence joins TRBV28 and TRBJ1-3, with 10 bases identical to TRBD1. Looked up from germline, CDR1 is MDHEN and CDR2 is SYDVKM. V trimming: 5 bases; J trimming: 2 bases; junction bases outside the gene matches: 15. This CDR3 spans 19 amino acids. In DNA form, the CDR3 reads TGTGCCAGCAGTCCGCCGACAGGGGGCTGGGATGGGGCTGGAAACACCATATATTTT. Residues: CASSPPTGGWDGAGNTIYF.

The chain carries TRBV25-1 and TRBJ2-2; D not resolved. Germline V gene sequence: CDR1 MGHDK, CDR2 SYGVNS. The CDR3 runs 14 residues. The V end was cut by 4 bases, the J end by 0 bases, with 6 bases between. The CDR3, as DNA: TGTGCCAGCAGTGTGCGGACGAACACCGGGGAGCTGTTTTTT. This sequence encodes CASSVRTNTGELFF. Combining the CDR3 with reference TRBV25-1 and TRBJ2-2 gives the whole variable domain EADIYQTPRYLVIGTGKKITLECSQTMGHDKMYWYQQDPGMELHLIHYSYGVNSTEKGDLSSESTVSRIRTEHFPLTLESARPSHTSQYLCASSVRTNTGELFFGEGSRLTVL.

This chain's CDR3 is CASSPVGRGSYEQYF. The CDR3 bases are TGTGCCAGCAGCCCCGTGGGCAGGGGCTCCTACGAGCAGTACTTC. V and J are TRBV5-4 and TRBJ2-7, with a tentative D call TRBD1 (6 bases). This CDR3 contains 15 residues. V lost 4 bases, J lost 0 bases, and 14 bases lay in between. Germline V CDR1 and CDR2: SGHNT, YYREEE (reference sequence).

This sequence joins TRBV2 and TRBJ1-6; 9 bases are shared with TRBD1. The V gene end was trimmed by 3 bases and the J gene end by 8 bases; junction bases not matched to a gene: 5. The CDR3 sequence is 15 residues long. Germline V gene lookup returns CDR1 SNHLY and CDR2 FYNNEI. The CDR3 sequence is CASSDWTGVHSPLHF. CDR3 in DNA: TGTGCCAGCAGTGACTGGACAGGGGTCCATTCACCCCTCCACTTT.

This sequence joins TRBV13 and TRBJ2-5, with TRBD2 matching over 14 bases. The CDR3 has 18 amino acids. Per the germline V gene, CDR1 is PRHDT and CDR2 is FYEKMQ (reference sequence). J gave up 1 base and V 5 bases, and 9 bases lay outside the gene matches. CDR3 sequence (DNA): TGTGCCAGCAGCCCGAGACTAGCGGGGGGGCCGGTCCAAGAGACCCAGTACTTC. This translates into CASSPRLAGGPVQETQYF.

This chain links TRBV30 with TRBJ1-2; D remains ambiguous. The CDR3 is 14 amino acids. CDR1 GTSNPN and CDR2 SVGIG come from the germline V gene (reference sequence). The V end lost 6 bases, the J end lost 7 bases, and 21 bases lay between the germline ends. CDR3 loop: CACPHPVGEGGYTF. In DNA form, the CDR3 reads TGTGCCTGCCCTCACCCGGTAGGTGAGGGTGGCTACACCTTC.

This chain connects TRBV5-1 to TRBJ1-6; TRBD1 matches at 8 bases. Germline values: CDR1 SGHRS, CDR2 YFSETQ. V shed 3 bases and J 7 bases; nucleotides not matched to a gene: 3. The CDR3 runs 14 residues. CDR3 sequence: CASSSGTGNSPLHF. CDR3 nucleotide sequence: TGCGCCAGCAGCTCCGGGACAGGAAATTCACCCCTCCACTTT.

The chain links TRBV9 to TRBJ2-7; 8 positions agree with TRBD1. With V trimmed by 0 bases and J by 2 bases, 1 base remained unmatched. CDR1 and CDR2 from the germline V gene are SGDLS and YYNGEE. The CDR3 extends over 14 amino acids. CDR3 DNA sequence: TGTGCCAGCAGCGTAGCGGGACAGGCCTACGAGCAGTACTTC. Translation gives CASSVAGQAYEQYF.

V and J are TRBV27 and TRBJ2-7, with 12 bases identical to TRBD2. Losses at the gene ends were 6 bases for V and 6 bases for J; bases not matched to a gene: 9. CDR1 is MNHEY, CDR2 SMNVEV, per germline (reference sequence). The CDR3 loop spans 15 amino acids. CDR3 loop: CASSWTSGETFEQYF. The CDR3 DNA follows: TGTGCCAGCAGCTGGACTAGCGGGGAGACATTCGAGCAGTACTTC.

This chain links TRBV30 with TRBJ1-5; maybe TRBD1 (6 bases). With 1 base removed from V and 5 bases from J, the gap between germline ends came to 9 bases. The germline gives CDR1 GTSNPN, CDR2 SVGIG (reference sequence). The CDR3 spans 13 residues. CDR3 loop: CAWSGTVDQPQHF. The CDR3 DNA is TGTGCCTGGAGTGGGACAGTCGATCAGCCCCAGCATTTT.

This chain links TRBV28 with TRBJ2-7, with TRBD1 matching over 11 bases. The germline V gene has CDR1 MDHEN and CDR2 SYDVKM. The CDR3 sequence is 15 residues long. Losses at the gene ends were 6 bases for V and 1 base for J; bases not matched to a gene: 5. The CDR3 protein is CASSLGTGGSYEQYF. Here the CDR3 DNA reads TGTGCCAGCAGCCTTGGGACAGGGGGTTCCTACGAGCAGTACTTC.

The J gene is TRBJ1-5, the V gene TRBV6-5, with D possibly TRBD1 on 5 matching bases. Germline-derived CDR1 and CDR2 are MNHEY and SVGAGI. V was shortened by 6 bases and J by 0 bases, with 12 bases between the two germline ends. This CDR3 region has 15 residues. Written as DNA, the CDR3 is TGTGCCAGCAGACTGACAGCTAATAGCAATCAGCCCCAGCATTTT. Its translation: CASRLTANSNQPQHF.

The CDR3 sequence: CASSFFPGGLQETQYF. The CDR3 DNA reads as TGTGCCAGCAGCTTCTTCCCAGGGGGCCTTCAAGAGACCCAGTACTTC. This rearrangement joins TRBV7-9 to TRBJ2-5, with 8 bases matching TRBD1. Germline V gene sequence: CDR1 SEHNR, CDR2 FQNEAQ (reference sequence). V lost 3 bases to trimming and J lost 2 bases; unmatched junction nucleotides: 8. CDR3 length equals 16 residues.

Considering frequency, this clone is medium-sized (0.01 to 0.1%). This chain links TRBV10-3 with TRBJ2-5; D may be TRBD2 (5 bases). Per the germline V gene, CDR1 is ENHRY and CDR2 is SYGVKD. Trimming cost V 2 bases and J 2 bases, with 6 bases left between them. The CDR3 sequence is 13 residues long. Here the CDR3 reads CAISEEGQETQYF. In DNA, the CDR3 is TGTGCCATCAGTGAGGAGGGTCAAGAGACCCAGTACTTC.

The V gene is TRBV5-4, the J gene TRBJ1-2; 7 nucleotides line up with TRBD1. The CDR3 sequence is 13 residues long. Per germline, CDR1 SGHNT and CDR2 YYREEE (reference sequence). V was pared by 1 base and J by 8 bases, with 5 bases of the junction left unmatched. In DNA form, the CDR3 reads TGTGCCAGCAGCTTGTATCAGGGGGGAGGCTACACCTTC. Amino acid sequence: CASSLYQGGGYTF.

CDR3 sequence: CASSKEEGRETQYF. CDR3 nucleotide sequence: TGTGCCAGCAGCAAAGAGGAGGGGCGGGAGACCCAGTACTTC. The rearrangement uses TRBV21-1 and TRBJ2-5; the table's D call TRBD2 went unverified against the DNA. TRBV21-1 is reported as a pseudogene. This CDR3 has 14 amino acids.

V gene TRBV11-2 combines with J gene TRBJ2-5; TRBD1 is a possible D gene (5 bases). This CDR3 contains 13 residues. V lost 1 base and J lost 4, with 7 bases in between. Germline V gene lookup returns CDR1 SGHAT and CDR2 FQNNGV. In DNA form, the CDR3 reads TGTGCCAGCAGCTTAGGGCAGGGAGAGACCCAGTACTTC. Protein product: CASSLGQGETQYF.

The chain joins TRBV27 to TRBJ2-2; D may be TRBD2 (5 bases). The CDR3 contains 16 residues. Between the trimmed V and J ends, which lost 7 bases and 4 bases, there was a span of 19 bases. CDR1 and CDR2 from the germline V gene are MNHEY and SMNVEV (reference sequence). The CDR3 nucleotides read TGTGCCAGCAATCAGGCCTTCCGTGGGAGCACCGGGGAGCTGTTTTTT. This encodes CASNQAFRGSTGELFF.

The chain recombines TRBV27 with TRBJ2-1; the D gene is possibly TRBD2 (5 bases). V lost 6 bases and J lost 4, with 19 bases in between. This CDR3 has 16 residues. Germline V lookup: CDR1 MNHEY, CDR2 SMNVEV (reference sequence). The CDR3 DNA reads as TGTGCCAGCAGAAAAGATGGACCGGGATCGTACAATGAGCAGTTCTTC. Protein product: CASRKDGPGSYNEQFF.